These T cell receptor beta chains were read from a single sample in a study of blood T cell repertoires in COVID-19. Libraries were prepared by immunoSEQ multiplex PCR; TCRdb keeps only in-frame clonotypes and omits some of them. The sample carries about 27,000 clones, 65% to 90% recorded once. The sample was peripheral blood. The receptors originated from a man aged 65 to 79 with active COVID-19. The CDR3 runs from the conserved cysteine through the conserved F or W. D genes are given only for firm matches.

V gene: TRBV2; J gene: TRBJ2-2; D gene: TRBD1; CDR3 protein: CASSEYSGTVYTGELFF
V gene: TRBV10-3; J gene: TRBJ1-1; D gene: NA; CDR3 protein: CAIRWTADTEAFF
V gene: TRBV5-4; J gene: TRBJ2-7; D gene: TRBD2; CDR3 protein: CASSSPLAGLGEQYF
V gene: TRBV19; J gene: TRBJ1-3; D gene: NA; CDR3 protein: CASSPTGNGNTIYF
V gene: TRBV10-1; J gene: TRBJ2-3; D gene: NA; CDR3 protein: CASSRRGDSYDTQYF
V gene: TRBV6-2/TRBV6-3; J gene: TRBJ2-5; D gene: NA; CDR3 protein: CASSSIREWETQYF
V gene: TRBV6-5; J gene: TRBJ1-3; D gene: NA; CDR3 protein: CARCRGTSGNTIYF
V gene: TRBV10-3; J gene: TRBJ1-1; D gene: NA; CDR3 protein: CAISEGGSTEAFF
V gene: TRBV5-1; J gene: TRBJ1-2; D gene: NA; CDR3 protein: CASSPLGQEGYTF
V gene: TRBV19; J gene: TRBJ1-2; D gene: TRBD1; CDR3 protein: CASSPNVPGQGDGYTF
V gene: TRBV10-1; J gene: TRBJ2-5; D gene: NA; CDR3 protein: CASSARFQETQYF
V gene: TRBV4-1; J gene: TRBJ1-1; D gene: NA; CDR3 protein: CASSQVHTTEAFF
V gene: TRBV21-1; J gene: TRBJ2-3; D gene: NA; CDR3 protein: CASSKKTTQGADTQYF
V gene: TRBV5-1; J gene: TRBJ2-7; D gene: TRBD1; CDR3 protein: CASSPHRGTAIYEQYF
V gene: TRBV6-5; J gene: TRBJ2-7; D gene: TRBD2; CDR3 protein: CASSSEREFYEQYF
V gene: TRBV14; J gene: TRBJ2-1; D gene: TRBD2; CDR3 protein: CASSQEFGSGRTYNEQFF
V gene: TRBV11-2; J gene: TRBJ1-1; D gene: NA; CDR3 protein: CASSLYRGTEAFF
V gene: TRBV18; J gene: TRBJ1-5; D gene: TRBD1; CDR3 protein: CASSTGTGEWPQHF
V gene: TRBV18; J gene: TRBJ2-7; D gene: TRBD1; CDR3 protein: CASSLSRYRGFAYEQYF
V gene: TRBV23-1; J gene: TRBJ2-1; D gene: TRBD2; CDR3 protein: CASGTSWGVEQFF
V gene: TRBV4-1; J gene: TRBJ2-5; D gene: TRBD1; CDR3 protein: CAEGYRGRGQETQYF
V gene: TRBV6-2/TRBV6-3; J gene: TRBJ2-1; D gene: TRBD2; CDR3 protein: CASSQQGGGGNEQFF
V gene: TRBV5-6; J gene: TRBJ2-7; D gene: NA; CDR3 protein: CASSKLGQGHNEQYF
V gene: TRBV24-1; J gene: TRBJ2-3; D gene: TRBD1; CDR3 protein: CATSDPGTGGDTQYF
V gene: TRBV18; J gene: TRBJ2-5; D gene: TRBD1; CDR3 protein: CASSPQGAEETQYF
V gene: TRBV27; J gene: TRBJ1-4; D gene: TRBD1; CDR3 protein: CASSLQGAGEKLFF
V gene: TRBV10-3; J gene: TRBJ2-7; D gene: TRBD1; CDR3 protein: CAISSRTGGSYEQYF
V gene: TRBV6-5; J gene: TRBJ2-5; D gene: NA; CDR3 protein: CASTRGILQETQYF
V gene: TRBV19; J gene: TRBJ1-2; D gene: TRBD1; CDR3 protein: CASSITGGSYGYTF
V gene: TRBV3-1/TRBV3-2; J gene: TRBJ1-1; D gene: NA; CDR3 protein: CASSQDLGNTEAFF
V gene: TRBV30; J gene: TRBJ2-3; D gene: NA; CDR3 protein: CAWSELASWKDTQYF
V gene: TRBV7-2; J gene: TRBJ1-1; D gene: NA; CDR3 protein: CASSLVFRGTEAFF
V gene: TRBV9; J gene: TRBJ1-2; D gene: NA; CDR3 protein: CASSARTDGYTF
V gene: TRBV28; J gene: TRBJ2-3; D gene: TRBD2; CDR3 protein: CASSLPLAGVVTQYF
V gene: TRBV28; J gene: TRBJ1-1; D gene: NA; CDR3 protein: CASSSQSAKGDTEAFF
V gene: TRBV9; J gene: TRBJ1-4; D gene: TRBD1; CDR3 protein: CASSGTGTGKEKLFF
V gene: TRBV19; J gene: TRBJ2-2; D gene: TRBD1; CDR3 protein: CASSVTGQPTGELFF
V gene: TRBV5-1; J gene: TRBJ1-4; D gene: TRBD1; CDR3 protein: CASSWTGEVWDEKLFF
V gene: TRBV4-1; J gene: TRBJ2-7; D gene: TRBD1; CDR3 protein: CASSQVAQGVSEQYF
V gene: TRBV7-6; J gene: TRBJ1-2; D gene: NA; CDR3 protein: CASSLVPGRRGSNYGYTF
V gene: TRBV5-1; J gene: TRBJ2-5; D gene: NA; CDR3 protein: CASRGGPAGRQETQYF
V gene: TRBV5-4; J gene: TRBJ2-7; D gene: TRBD2; CDR3 protein: CASSLEGTSEPYEQYF
V gene: TRBV7-9; J gene: TRBJ2-5; D gene: TRBD2; CDR3 protein: CASSPSRPHRLAGQETQYF
V gene: TRBV11-1; J gene: TRBJ2-3; D gene: NA; CDR3 protein: CASSPQRVSTDTQYF
V gene: TRBV7-3; J gene: TRBJ2-1; D gene: TRBD2; CDR3 protein: CASSLTSGNRIDEQFF
V gene: TRBV3-1/TRBV3-2; J gene: TRBJ1-2; D gene: NA; CDR3 protein: CASSQEGVSGYTF